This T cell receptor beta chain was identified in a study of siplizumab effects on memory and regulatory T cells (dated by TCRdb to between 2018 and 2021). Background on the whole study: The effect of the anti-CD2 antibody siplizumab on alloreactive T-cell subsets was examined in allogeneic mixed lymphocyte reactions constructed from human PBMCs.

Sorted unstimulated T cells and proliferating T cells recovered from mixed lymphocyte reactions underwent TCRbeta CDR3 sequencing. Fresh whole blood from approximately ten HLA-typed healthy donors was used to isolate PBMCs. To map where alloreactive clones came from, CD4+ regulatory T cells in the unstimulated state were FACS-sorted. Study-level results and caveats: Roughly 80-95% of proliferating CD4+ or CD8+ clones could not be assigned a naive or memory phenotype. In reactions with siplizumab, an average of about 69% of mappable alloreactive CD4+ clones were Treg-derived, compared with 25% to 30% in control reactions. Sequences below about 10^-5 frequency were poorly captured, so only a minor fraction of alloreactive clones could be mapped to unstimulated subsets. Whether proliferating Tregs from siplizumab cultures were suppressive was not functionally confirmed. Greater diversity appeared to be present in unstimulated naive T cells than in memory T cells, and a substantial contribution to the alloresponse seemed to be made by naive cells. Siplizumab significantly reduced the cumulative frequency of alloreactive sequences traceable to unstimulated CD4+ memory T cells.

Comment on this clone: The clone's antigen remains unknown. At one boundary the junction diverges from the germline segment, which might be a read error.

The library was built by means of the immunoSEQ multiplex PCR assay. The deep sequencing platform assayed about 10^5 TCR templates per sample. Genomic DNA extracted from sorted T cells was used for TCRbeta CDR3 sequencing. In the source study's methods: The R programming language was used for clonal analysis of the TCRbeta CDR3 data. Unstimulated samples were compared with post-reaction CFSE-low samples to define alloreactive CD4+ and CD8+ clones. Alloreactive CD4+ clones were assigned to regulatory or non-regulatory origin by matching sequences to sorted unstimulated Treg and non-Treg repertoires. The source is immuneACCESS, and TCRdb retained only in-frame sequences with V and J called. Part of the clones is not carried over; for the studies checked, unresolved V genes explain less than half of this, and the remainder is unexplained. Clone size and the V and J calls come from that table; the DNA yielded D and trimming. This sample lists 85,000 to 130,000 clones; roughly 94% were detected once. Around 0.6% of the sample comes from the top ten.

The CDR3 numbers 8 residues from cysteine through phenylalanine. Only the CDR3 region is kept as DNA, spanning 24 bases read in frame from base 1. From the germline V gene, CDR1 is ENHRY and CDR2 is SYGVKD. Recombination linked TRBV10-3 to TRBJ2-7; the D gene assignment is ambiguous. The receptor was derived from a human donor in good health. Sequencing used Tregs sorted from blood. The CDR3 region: CAISETVF. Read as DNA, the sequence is TGTGCCATCAGTGAAACGGTATTC.